The 15 T cell receptor beta chains reported below all come from one sample, sequenced in a study of T cell responses to AZD1222 COVID-19 vaccine. Clones were read by immunoSEQ multiplex PCR, and TCRdb kept only the in-frame ones, dropping some. The sample contains about 100,000 clones, less than 90% of which appear only once. The source material was peripheral blood, sampled on day 0 of AZD1222 vaccination. The receptors were gathered from an adult in good health.

For the CDR3, the DNA is TGTGCCAGCAGGCACCGGGACAGGGGGCGAGATACGCAGTATTTT. Its protein product is CASRHRDRGRDTQYF. The V call is TRBV27, the J call TRBJ2-3; TRBD1 agrees at 12 bases. The CDR3 is 15 residues long. CDR1 is MNHEY and CDR2 is SMNVEV in the germline V gene (reference sequence). Losses at the gene ends were 6 bases for V and 5 bases for J; bases not matched to a gene: 6.

The chain has TRBV5-4 and TRBJ1-1; no reliable D call. CDR1 and CDR2 (germline): SGHNT, YYREEE (reference sequence). Trimming took 0 bases from V and 4 from J, leaving 7 bases between them. CDR3 length: 13 amino acids. CDR3 loop: CASSLVQSTEAFF. CDR3 bases: TGTGCCAGCAGCTTGGTGCAGTCCACTGAAGCTTTCTTT. Looking up the rest from reference TRBV5-4 and TRBJ1-1 gives the full variable domain: ETGVTQSPTHLIKTRGQQVTLRCSSQSGHNTVSWYQQALGQGPQFIFQYYREEENGRGNFPPRFSGLQFPNYSSELNVNALELDDSALYLCASSLVQSTEAFFGQGTRLTVV.

On this clone itself: One end of the junction is discordant with germline, which a read error may explain. The chain joins TRBV27 to TRBJ1-5, with 7 bases aligning to TRBD1. This CDR3 spans 15 amino acids. Germline assignment: CDR1 MNHEY and CDR2 SMNVEV (reference sequence). DNA of the CDR3: TGTGCCAGCAGTCTGGGGACAGCCCAAAATCGGCCCCAGCATTTT. Translated: CASSLGTAQNRPQHF.

This clone was recorded only once. The rearrangement links TRBV5-4 to TRBJ2-1, with D maybe TRBD2 (6 bases). V lost 0 bases and J 3 bases, leaving 13 bases between the germline ends. This CDR3 has 16 amino acids. The germline gives CDR1 SGHNT, CDR2 YYREEE (reference sequence). DNA for the CDR3: TGTGCCAGCAGCTTGGTGATGTCGGGGGTCTACAATGAGCAGTTCTTC. Translating it yields CASSLVMSGVYNEQFF.

This clone was seen only once. CDR3 region: CASSPHGGDTIYF. DNA for the CDR3: TGTGCCAGCAGCCCCCACGGAGGAGACACCATATATTTT. The rearrangement uses TRBV7-9 and TRBJ1-3; no firm D call. Trimming removed 5 bases at V and 8 bases at J, with 13 bases between. The V gene's germline CDR1 is SEHNR and CDR2 FQNEAQ (reference sequence). There are 13 residues in the CDR3. Combining the CDR3 with reference TRBV7-9 and TRBJ1-3 gives the whole variable domain DTGVSQNPRHKITKRGQNVTFRCDPISEHNRLYWYRQTLGQGPEFLTYFQNEAQLEKSRLLSDRFSAERPKGSFSTLEIQRTEQGDSAMYLCASSPHGGDTIYFGEGSWLTVV.

This chain uses TRBV19 with TRBJ1-2; possible D gene TRBD1, 6 bases. Germline-derived CDR1 and CDR2 are LNHDA and SQIVND (reference sequence). This CDR3 has 13 residues. With 4 bases removed from V and 4 bases from J, the gap between germline ends came to 10 bases. Here the CDR3 reads CASSTGTPYGYTF. CDR3 nucleotides: TGTGCCAGTAGTACCGGGACACCCTATGGCTACACCTTC. Full variable domain (remainder filled in from reference TRBV19 and TRBJ1-2): DGGITQSPKYLFRKEGQNVTLSCEQNLNHDAMYWYRQDPGQGLRLIYYSQIVNDFQKGDIAEGYSVSREKKESFPLTVTSAQKNPTAFYLCASSTGTPYGYTFGSGTRLTVV.

This chain connects TRBV28 to TRBJ1-2; D unclear. V gave up 1 base and J gave up 1 base, with 7 bases separating them. This CDR3 comprises 14 residues. CDR1 MDHEN and CDR2 SYDVKM come from the germline V gene. CDR3 region: CASSLSGGNYGYTF. DNA for the CDR3: TGTGCCAGCAGTTTATCCGGAGGTAACTATGGCTACACCTTC.

This clone was found once. The V call is TRBV6-5, the J call TRBJ2-5; 7 positions match TRBD1. The germline V gene has CDR1 MNHEY and CDR2 SVGAGI. CDR3 length: 13 amino acids. Losses at the gene ends were 6 bases for V and 1 base for J; bases not matched to a gene: 2. The CDR3 nucleotides read TGTGCCAGCAGGGGACAGTCCCAAGAGACCCAGTACTTC. This gives the protein CASRGQSQETQYF.

The CDR3 DNA reads TGTGCCAGCAGCCAGACAGGGGCCGCGATTGCTTTCTTT. Its protein product is CASSQTGAAIAFF. The rearrangement joins TRBV7-8 to TRBJ1-1; 8 nucleotides line up with TRBD1. This CDR3 contains 13 residues. In germline, CDR1 is SGHVS, CDR2 FQNEAQ. The V gene end was trimmed by 5 bases and the J gene end by 11 bases; junction bases not matched to a gene: 10.

The CDR3 region has the DNA TGCGCCAGCAGCAGCGTCATAGCGGGAGACGCCGGGGAGCTGTTTTTT. Protein sequence: CASSSVIAGDAGELFF. The V call is TRBV5-1, the J call TRBJ2-2; 9 nucleotides align to TRBD2. The CDR3 sequence is 16 residues long. Trimming cost V 4 bases and J 6 bases; bases outside gene matches: 10. Germline V gene lookup returns CDR1 SGHRS and CDR2 YFSETQ.

The V and J genes are TRBV9 and TRBJ1-6; D remains ambiguous. Trimming shortened V by 3 bases and J by 0 bases, and 7 bases separated the two germline ends. The CDR3 consists of 15 residues. Germline CDR1 reads SGDLS; CDR2 reads YYNGEE. In nucleotides, the CDR3 is TGTGCCAGCAGCGCCTGGGGCTCCTATAATTCACCCCTCCACTTT. It translates to CASSAWGSYNSPLHF.

This clone appeared a single time. This chain links TRBV5-1 with TRBJ2-7, with D perhaps matching TRBD2 (6 bases). V was trimmed by 0 bases and J by 3 bases, leaving 13 bases between them. Germline loops: CDR1 SGHRS, CDR2 YFSETQ. This CDR3 contains 15 residues. CDR3 protein: CASSLATGVLYEQYF. The DNA of the CDR3 is TGCGCCAGCAGCTTGGCGACGGGAGTTCTCTACGAGCAGTACTTC.

The table lists this clone with a count of one. This chain joins TRBV4-1 and TRBJ1-5; the D is unclear. Germline lookup yields CDR1 MGHRA and CDR2 YSYEKL. The CDR3 length is 15 residues. The V gene lost 1 base and the J gene lost 0 bases, with 7 bases spanning the gap. CDR3 region: CASSQGTASNQPQHF. The CDR3 DNA sequence: TGCGCCAGCAGCCAAGGGACGGCTAGCAATCAGCCCCAGCATTTT.

This clone has only a few counts. The chain recombines TRBV2 with TRBJ2-5; no firm D call. The CDR3 is made up of 12 amino acids. The V gene lost 4 bases and the J gene lost 5 bases, with 8 bases spanning the gap. Germline V gene lookup returns CDR1 SNHLY and CDR2 FYNNEI. As DNA, the CDR3 is TGTGCCAGCAGTGGAGCGTCCGAGACCCAGTACTTC. Protein: CASSGASETQYF.

The V gene is TRBV20-1, the J gene TRBJ2-7; 9 nucleotides match TRBD1. The V gene end was trimmed by 4 bases and the J gene end by 0 bases; junction bases not matched to a gene: 4. Germline V lookup: CDR1 DFQATT, CDR2 SNEGSKA (reference sequence). The CDR3 covers 14 residues. The CDR3 DNA is TGCAGTGCTATTGACAGGGGGGCCTCCTACGAGCAGTACTTC. Its translation: CSAIDRGASYEQYF.